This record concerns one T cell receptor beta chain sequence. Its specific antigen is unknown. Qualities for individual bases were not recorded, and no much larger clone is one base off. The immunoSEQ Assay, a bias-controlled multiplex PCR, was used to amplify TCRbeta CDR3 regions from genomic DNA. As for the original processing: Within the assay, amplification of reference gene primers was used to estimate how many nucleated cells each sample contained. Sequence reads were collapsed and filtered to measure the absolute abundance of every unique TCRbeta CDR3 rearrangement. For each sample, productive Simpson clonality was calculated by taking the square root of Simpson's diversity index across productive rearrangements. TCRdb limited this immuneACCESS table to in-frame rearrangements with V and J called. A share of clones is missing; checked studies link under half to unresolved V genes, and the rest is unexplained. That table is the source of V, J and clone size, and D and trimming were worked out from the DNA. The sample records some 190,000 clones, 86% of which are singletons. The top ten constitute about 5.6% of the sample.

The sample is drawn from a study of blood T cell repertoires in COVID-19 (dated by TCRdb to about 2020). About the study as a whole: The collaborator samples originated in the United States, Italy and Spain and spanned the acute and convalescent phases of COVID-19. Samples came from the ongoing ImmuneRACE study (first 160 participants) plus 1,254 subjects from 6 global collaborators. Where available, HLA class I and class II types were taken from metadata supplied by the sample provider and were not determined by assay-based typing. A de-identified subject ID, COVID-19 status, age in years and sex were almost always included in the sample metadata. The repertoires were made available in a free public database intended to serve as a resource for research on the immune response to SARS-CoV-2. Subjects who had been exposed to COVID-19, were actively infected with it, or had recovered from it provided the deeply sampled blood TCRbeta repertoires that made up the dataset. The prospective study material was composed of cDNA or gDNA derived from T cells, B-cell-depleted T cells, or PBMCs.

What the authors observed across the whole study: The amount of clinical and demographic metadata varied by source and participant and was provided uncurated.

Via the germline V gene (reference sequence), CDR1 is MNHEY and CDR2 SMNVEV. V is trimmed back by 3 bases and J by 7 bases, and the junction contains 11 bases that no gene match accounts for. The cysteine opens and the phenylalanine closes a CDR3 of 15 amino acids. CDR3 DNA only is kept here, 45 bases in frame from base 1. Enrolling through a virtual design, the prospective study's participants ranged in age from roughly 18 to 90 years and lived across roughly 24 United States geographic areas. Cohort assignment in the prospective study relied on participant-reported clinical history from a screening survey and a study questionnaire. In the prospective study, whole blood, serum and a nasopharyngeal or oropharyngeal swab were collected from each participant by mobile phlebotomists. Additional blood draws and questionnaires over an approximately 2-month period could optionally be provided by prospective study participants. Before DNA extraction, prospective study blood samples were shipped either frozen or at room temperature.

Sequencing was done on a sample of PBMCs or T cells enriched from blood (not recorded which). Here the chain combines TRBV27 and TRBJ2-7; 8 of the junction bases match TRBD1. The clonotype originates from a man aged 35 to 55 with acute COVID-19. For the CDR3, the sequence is CASSFLGQGSEEQYF. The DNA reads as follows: TGTGCCAGCAGTTTCCTAGGACAGGGAAGTGAAGAGCAGTACTTC.